This TCR beta chain was observed in a study of PD-L1 blockade in urothelial cancer. Study in general: At 3 weeks (second dose) and 6 weeks after starting treatment, blood was analyzed.

Generated by immunoSEQ multiplex PCR, the TCRdb table keeps only in-frame clones and is missing some. In the table there are roughly 39,000 clones, around 89% of which are singletons. This clone showed up just a few times. What it recognizes is unknown. Whole-study findings and limits: At 3 weeks on treatment, tumor-associated clones expanded more with durable benefit.

Each patient gave between 1 and 8 samples of peripheral blood mononuclear cells, which were collected pretreatment and during treatment. Per the germline V gene, CDR1 is WNHNN and CDR2 is SYGVQD (reference sequence). The germline V and J ends were trimmed by 8 bases and 5 bases, with 9 bases remaining between them. This CDR3 is built from 12 residues. The source is a man between 60 and 70 years old with urothelial cancer. This chain links TRBV10-1 with TRBJ2-2; D is perhaps TRBD1 (5 bases). The source was PBMCs, collected around atezolizumab (anti-PD-L1) treatment. The CDR3 sequence: CASGRQTGELFF. For the CDR3, the DNA is TGCGCCAGCGGACGACAGACCGGGGAGCTGTTTTTT.